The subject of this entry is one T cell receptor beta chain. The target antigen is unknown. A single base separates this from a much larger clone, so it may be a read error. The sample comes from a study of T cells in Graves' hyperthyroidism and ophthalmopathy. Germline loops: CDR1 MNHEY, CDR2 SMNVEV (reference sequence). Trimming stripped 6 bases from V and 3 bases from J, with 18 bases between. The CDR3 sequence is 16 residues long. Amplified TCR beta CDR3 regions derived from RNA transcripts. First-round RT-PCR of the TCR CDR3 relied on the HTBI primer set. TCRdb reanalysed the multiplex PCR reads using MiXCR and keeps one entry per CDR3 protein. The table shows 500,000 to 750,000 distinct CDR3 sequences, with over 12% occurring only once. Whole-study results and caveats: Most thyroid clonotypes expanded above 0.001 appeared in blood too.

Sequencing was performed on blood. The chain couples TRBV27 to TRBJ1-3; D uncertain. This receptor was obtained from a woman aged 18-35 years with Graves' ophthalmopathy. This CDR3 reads CASRKEIEAFGNTIYF. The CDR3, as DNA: TGTGCCAGCAGGAAAGAGATCGAGGCCTTTGGAAACACCATATATTTT.